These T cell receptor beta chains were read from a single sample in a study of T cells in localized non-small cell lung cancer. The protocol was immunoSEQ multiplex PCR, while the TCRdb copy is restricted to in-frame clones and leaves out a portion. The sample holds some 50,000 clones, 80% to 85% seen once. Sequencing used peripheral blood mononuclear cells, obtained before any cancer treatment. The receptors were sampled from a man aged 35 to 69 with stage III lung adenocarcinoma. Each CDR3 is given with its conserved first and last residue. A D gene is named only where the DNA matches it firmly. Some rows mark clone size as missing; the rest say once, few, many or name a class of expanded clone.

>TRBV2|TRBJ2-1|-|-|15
TGTGCCAGCAGTGAACTCCTGACGACCTACAATGAGCAGTTCTTC
CASSELLTTYNEQFF
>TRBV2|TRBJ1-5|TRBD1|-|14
TGTGCCAGCAGTGTGGGACAGGGGACTCAGCCCCAGCATTTT
CASSVGQGTQPQHF
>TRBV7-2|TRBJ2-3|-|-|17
-
CASSLGVGTFGADTQYF
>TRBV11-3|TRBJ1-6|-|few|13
TGTGCCAGCAGCTTACAAGAGAATTCACCCCTCCACTTT
CASSLQENSPLHF
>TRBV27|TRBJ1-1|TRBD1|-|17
TGTGCCAGCAGTTCAACCGGGGACAGGGTGAAATACACTGAAGCTTTCTTT
CASSSTGDRVKYTEAFF
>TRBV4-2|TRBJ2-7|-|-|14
TGTGCCAGCAGCCCCCTCGGGGAATCCTACGAGCAGTACTTC
CASSPLGESYEQYF
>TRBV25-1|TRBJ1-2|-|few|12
TGTGCCAGCAGACGAGACGACTATGGCTACACCTTC
CASRRDDYGYTF
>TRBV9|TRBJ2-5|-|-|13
TGTGCCAGCAGCGTAGAAAACCAAGAGACCCAGTACTTC
CASSVENQETQYF
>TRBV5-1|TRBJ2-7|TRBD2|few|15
TGCGCCAGCAGCTTGGGGTCGAGCGGGGGCTACGAGCAGTACTTC
CASSLGSSGGYEQYF
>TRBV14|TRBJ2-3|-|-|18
TGTGCCAGCAGCCTATACCCCCCTTACAGCTCTGGCACAGATACGCAGTATTTT
CASSLYPPYSSGTDTQYF
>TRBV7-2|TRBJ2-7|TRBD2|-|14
TGTGCCAGCAGCTTGAGCGGGGGGGCCTACGAGCAGTACTTC
CASSLSGGAYEQYF
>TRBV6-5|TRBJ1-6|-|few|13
TGTGCCAGCACTCCGGGGGCTTATTCACCCCTCCACTTT
CASTPGAYSPLHF
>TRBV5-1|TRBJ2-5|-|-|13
TGCGCCAGCAGCTTTCGGGTGTCAGAGACCCAGTACTTC
CASSFRVSETQYF
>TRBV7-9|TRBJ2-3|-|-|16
TGTGCCAGCAGCTTAGGGGGCGGATCTAGCACAGATACGCAGTATTTT
CASSLGGGSSTDTQYF
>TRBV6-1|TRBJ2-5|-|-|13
TGTGCCAGCAGTAGTGACCCGTGGGAGACCCAGTACTTC
CASSSDPWETQYF
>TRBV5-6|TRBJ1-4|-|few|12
TGTGCCAGCAGCTTATCGGATGAAAAACTGTTTTTT
CASSLSDEKLFF
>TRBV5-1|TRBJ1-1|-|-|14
TGCGCCAGCAGCTTAACAGGGAGCAACACTGAAGCTTTCTTT
CASSLTGSNTEAFF
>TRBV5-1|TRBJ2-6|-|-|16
TGCGCCAGCAGCTCGTTACGGGGATCTGGGGCCAACGTCCTGACTTTC
CASSSLRGSGANVLTF
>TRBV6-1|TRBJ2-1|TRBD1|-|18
TGTGCCAGCAGTGTGCCCCCCGGGTTGACAGGGTCCTACAATGAGCAGTTCTTC
CASSVPPGLTGSYNEQFF
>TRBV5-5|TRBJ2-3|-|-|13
TGTGCCAGCAGCTGGACCCCCACAGATACGCAGTATTTT
CASSWTPTDTQYF
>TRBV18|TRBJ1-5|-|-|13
TGTGCCAGCTCACTCAACAGAGATCAGCCCCAGCATTTT
CASSLNRDQPQHF
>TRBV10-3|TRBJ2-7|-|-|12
TGTGCCATCGGGGTACGGTCCTACGAGCAGTACTTC
CAIGVRSYEQYF
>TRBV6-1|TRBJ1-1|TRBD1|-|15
TGTGCCAGCAGCAGAGAGGGACAGCCGGGCACTGAAGCTTTCTTT
CASSREGQPGTEAFF
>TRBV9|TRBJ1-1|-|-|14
TGTGCCAGCAGCGAGGGGGGGCGAGAAACTGAAGCTTTCTTT
CASSEGGRETEAFF
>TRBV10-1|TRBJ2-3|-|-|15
TGCGCCAGACTTCCAGTGAGGGGGCCGGGAGGTACGCAGTATTTT
CARLPVRGPGGTQYF
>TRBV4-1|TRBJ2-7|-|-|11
TGCGCCAGCCTAGGGGCCGGAGAGCAGTACTTC
CASLGAGEQYF
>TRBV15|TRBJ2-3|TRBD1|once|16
TGTGCCACCAGCAGAGATACCGGGACAGGGATGGATACGCAGTATTTT
CATSRDTGTGMDTQYF
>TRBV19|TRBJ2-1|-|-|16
TGTGCCAGTAGTACCGTCGCGGGATATACCTACAATGAGCAGTTCTTC
CASSTVAGYTYNEQFF
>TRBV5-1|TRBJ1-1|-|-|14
TGCGCCAGCAGCTTGTGGACAGAGAACACTGAAGCTTTCTTT
CASSLWTENTEAFF
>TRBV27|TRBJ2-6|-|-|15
TGTGCCAGCAGTCAAGGGACGGCTGGGGCCAACGTCCTGACTTTC
CASSQGTAGANVLTF
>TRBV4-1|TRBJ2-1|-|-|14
TGCGCCAGCAGCCAAGCCAGGGGGGTCAGTGAGCAGTTCTTC
CASSQARGVSEQFF
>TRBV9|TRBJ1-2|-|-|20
TGTGCCAGCAGCGTAGTAAGTTCGATCGGCCTCTCTACGGCTAACTATGGCTACACCTTC
CASSVVSSIGLSTANYGYTF
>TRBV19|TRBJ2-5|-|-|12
TGTGCCAGTAGTTCACGATTGGAGACCCAGTACTTC
CASSSRLETQYF
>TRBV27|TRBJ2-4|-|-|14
TGTGCCAGCAGTTCAAGGACTAACGGAAACATTCAGTACTTC
CASSSRTNGNIQYF
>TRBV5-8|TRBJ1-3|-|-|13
TGTGCCAGCAGCTTGGGACCTGGAAACACCATATATTTT
CASSLGPGNTIYF
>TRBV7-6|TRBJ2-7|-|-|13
TGTGCCAGCAGCTCCGGACATTCCTACGAGCAGTACTTC
CASSSGHSYEQYF
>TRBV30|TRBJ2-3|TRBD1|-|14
TGTGCCTGGGGCCGGGACAGCAACACAGATACGCAGTATTTT
CAWGRDSNTDTQYF
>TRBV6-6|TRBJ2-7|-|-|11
TGTGCCAGCAGTGAGAACTACGAGCAGTACTTC
CASSENYEQYF